A single sample is the source of the 8 T cell receptor beta chains below, sequenced in a study of a mutant IDH1 vaccine in newly diagnosed glioma. The method was immunoSEQ multiplex PCR; TCRdb's version includes in-frame clones alone and lacks a portion of them. This sample yields about 59,000 clones, of which more than 80% are seen a single time; approximately 4.6% belongs to the top ten. The time point: week 5, during vaccination. A 20-mer mutant IDH1 peptide at 300 ug was injected subcutaneously with topical imiquimod. For these TCRs, the target antigens are not known. The starting material was PBMCs, obtained from a glioma patient whose treatment included an IDH1 peptide vaccine. Receptors were obtained from a woman between 35 and 50 years old with glioma.

The chain is built from TRBV10-1 and TRBJ1-2, with D possibly being TRBD1 (5 bases). Looked up from germline, CDR1 is WNHNN and CDR2 is SYGVQD (reference sequence). Trimming stripped 4 bases from V and 6 bases from J, with 27 bases between. The CDR3 runs 18 residues. The CDR3 loop is CASSVLAFAGGDTDGYTF. The CDR3 DNA reads TGCGCCAGCAGTGTTCTTGCGTTCGCGGGGGGTGATACGGATGGCTACACCTTC.

This chain links TRBV15 with TRBJ2-1; 7 positions match TRBD2. The CDR3 is 13 residues long. Germline CDR1 is LNHNV and CDR2 is YYDKDF (reference sequence). V lost 2 bases, J lost 8 bases, and 3 bases stayed unmatched. In nucleotides, the CDR3 is TGTGCCACCAGCAGAAGGACTAGTCATGAGCAGTTCTTC. It codes for CATSRRTSHEQFF.

The genes are TRBV6-1 and TRBJ1-1; D gene uncertain. CDR3 size: 13 residues. Germline V gene data show CDR1 as MNHNS and CDR2 as SASEGT. Trimming cost V 7 bases and J 1 base, with 10 bases left between them. CDR3 loop: CASTITANTEAFF. CDR3 sequence (DNA): TGTGCCAGCACTATTACAGCGAACACTGAAGCTTTCTTT.

This chain connects TRBV2 to TRBJ1-2; D perhaps matches TRBD1 (6 bases). The CDR3 runs to 13 residues. The ends were cut back, 2 bases at V and 8 bases at J, with 12 bases in the middle. Per germline, CDR1 SNHLY and CDR2 FYNNEI. Here the CDR3 reads CASSESSGDGYTF. DNA for the CDR3: TGTGCCAGCAGTGAATCTTCAGGGGACGGCTACACCTTC.

This chain links TRBV19 with TRBJ1-2, with 8 bases aligning to TRBD1. Per germline, CDR1 LNHDA and CDR2 SQIVND (reference sequence). The J segment lost 8 bases and the V segment lost 10 bases, leaving 9 bases of the junction unmatched. The CDR3 runs to 12 residues. The CDR3 is CATVDRAEGYTF. CDR3 nucleotide sequence: TGTGCCACCGTGGACAGGGCTGAAGGCTACACCTTC. Full variable domain (rest looked up from reference TRBV19 and TRBJ1-2): DGGITQSPKYLFRKEGQNVTLSCEQNLNHDAMYWYRQDPGQGLRLIYYSQIVNDFQKGDIAEGYSVSREKKESFPLTVTSAQKNPTAFYLCATVDRAEGYTFGSGTRLTVV.

V gene TRBV2 combines with J gene TRBJ1-2; a weak D match, TRBD1 (5 bases). Germline V lookup: CDR1 SNHLY, CDR2 FYNNEI. This CDR3 spans 13 amino acids. V was cut by 6 bases and J by 4 bases, with 12 bases left in between. The chain's CDR3 is CASSYRGVYGYTF. Here the CDR3 DNA reads TGTGCCAGCAGCTACCGGGGCGTCTATGGCTACACCTTC.

CDR3 DNA: TGTGCCAGCAGCTTAGCGGACGGGGGGGAGCAGTACTTC. This sequence encodes CASSLADGGEQYF. The V gene is TRBV7-2, the J gene TRBJ2-7, with 7 nucleotides matching TRBD2. CDR1 SGHTA and CDR2 FQGNSA come from the germline V gene. The CDR3 is 13 amino acids. J lost 7 bases, V lost 0 bases, and 3 bases had no gene match.

V gene TRBV7-2 combines with J gene TRBJ2-1, with TRBD1 as a possible D gene (6 bases). Germline V gene data show CDR1 as SGHTA and CDR2 as FQGNSA. CDR3 length equals 15 residues. The germline V and J ends were trimmed by 4 bases and 2 bases, with 12 bases remaining between them. The CDR3, as DNA: TGTGCCAGCAGCTCCGGGACACTTACCTACAATGAGCAGTTCTTC. Its translation is CASSSGTLTYNEQFF.